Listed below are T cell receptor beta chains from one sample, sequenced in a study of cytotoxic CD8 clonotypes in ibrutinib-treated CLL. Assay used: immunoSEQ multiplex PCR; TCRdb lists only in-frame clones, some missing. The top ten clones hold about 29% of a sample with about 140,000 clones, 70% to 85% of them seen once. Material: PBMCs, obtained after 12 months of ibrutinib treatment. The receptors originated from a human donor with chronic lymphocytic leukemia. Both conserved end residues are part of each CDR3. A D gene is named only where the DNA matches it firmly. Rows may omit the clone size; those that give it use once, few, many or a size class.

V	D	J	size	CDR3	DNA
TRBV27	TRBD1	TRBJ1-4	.	CASRTGNYGEKLFF	TGTGCCAGCAGGACAGGGAATTACGGTGAAAAACTGTTTTTT
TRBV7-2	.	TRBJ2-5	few	CASSPLGAGATQYF	TGTGCCAGCAGCCCCCTTGGCGCGGGTGCGACCCAGTACTTC
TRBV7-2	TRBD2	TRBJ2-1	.	CASSSRLAEGNNEQFF	TGTGCCAGCAGCTCCAGACTAGCGGAAGGCAACAATGAGCAGTTCTTC
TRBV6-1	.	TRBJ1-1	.	CAQPELTEAFF	TGTGCCCAGCCCGAATTAACTGAAGCTTTCTTT
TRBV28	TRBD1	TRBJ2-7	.	CASSYRDRGPGEQYF	TGTGCCAGCAGTTACCGGGACAGGGGGCCCGGCGAGCAGTACTTC
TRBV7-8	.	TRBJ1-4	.	CASSLVGYFSEKLFF	TGTGCCAGCAGCTTAGTGGGGTATTTTTCGGAAAAACTGTTTTTT
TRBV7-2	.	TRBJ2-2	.	CASSFGAGWGAHTGELFF	TGTGCCAGCAGCTTTGGGGCCGGGTGGGGGGCCCACACCGGGGAGCTGTTTTTT
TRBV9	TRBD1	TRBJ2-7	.	CASSVRQGAGGEQYF	TGTGCCAGCAGCGTCCGACAGGGGGCGGGAGGCGAGCAGTACTTC
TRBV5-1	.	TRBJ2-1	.	CASSLAAVGEAHNEQFF	TGCGCCAGCAGCTTGGCGGCAGTTGGTGAGGCTCACAATGAGCAGTTCTTC
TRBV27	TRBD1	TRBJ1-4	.	CASSFLPGQGALGGPNEKLFF	TGTGCCAGCAGTTTTCTGCCGGGACAGGGGGCGCTTGGGGGGCCGAATGAAAAACTGTTTTTT
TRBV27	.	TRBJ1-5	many	CASSFSGGRQPQHF	TGTGCCAGCAGTTTTTCCGGGGGGCGTCAGCCCCAGCATTTT
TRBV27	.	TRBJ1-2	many	CASSFQGGIANYGYTF	TGTGCCAGCAGTTTTCAGGGAGGGATAGCGAACTATGGCTACACCTTC
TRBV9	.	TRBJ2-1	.	CASSVATDLGQFF	TGTGCCAGCAGCGTAGCTACGGATTTAGGACAGTTCTTC
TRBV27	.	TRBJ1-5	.	CASSFGAVGGVGDQPQHF	TGTGCCAGCAGTTTTGGGGCCGTGGGAGGTGTTGGAGATCAGCCCCAGCATTTT
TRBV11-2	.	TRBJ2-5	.	CASSLHTYQETQYF	TGTGCCAGCAGCTTACACACCTACCAAGAGACCCAGTACTTC
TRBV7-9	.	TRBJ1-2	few	CASSPKGFGYTF	TGTGCCAGCAGCCCCAAGGGGTTTGGCTACACCTTC
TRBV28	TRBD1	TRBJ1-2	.	CASSDHTGQGPHYGYTF	TGTGCCAGCAGTGACCACACGGGACAGGGGCCTCACTATGGCTACACCTTC
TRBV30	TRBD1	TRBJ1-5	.	CAWSVLSQGAGNQPQHF	TGTGCCTGGAGTGTACTCAGTCAGGGGGCGGGCAATCAGCCCCAGCATTTT
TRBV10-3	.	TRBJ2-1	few	CATLGGEQFF	TGTGCCACCCTGGGCGGTGAGCAGTTCTTC
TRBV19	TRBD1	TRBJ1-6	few	CASSDQGAYSPLHF	TGTGCCAGTAGTGACCAGGGGGCCTATTCACCCCTCCACTTT
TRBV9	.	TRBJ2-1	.	CASSDRSGVSNEQFF	TGTGCCAGCAGCGACCGAAGTGGGGTTTCCAATGAGCAGTTCTTC
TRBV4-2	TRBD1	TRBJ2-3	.	CASSSTGWGTDTQYF	TGTGCCAGCAGCTCGACAGGGTGGGGCACAGATACGCAGTATTTT
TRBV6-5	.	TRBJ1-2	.	CASSYVQGSPYGYTF	TGTGCCAGCAGTTACGTACAGGGATCCCCGTATGGCTACACCTTC
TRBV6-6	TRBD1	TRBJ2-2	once	CASSYGAGGPGELFF	TGTGCCAGCAGTTACGGGGCAGGGGGCCCCGGGGAGCTGTTTTTT
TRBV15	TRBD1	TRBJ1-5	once	CATSGGTGGAMSNQPQHF	TGTGCCACCAGCGGAGGGACAGGGGGCGCGATGAGCAATCAGCCCCAGCATTTT
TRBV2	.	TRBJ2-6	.	CASSDLGRSGANVLTF	TGTGCCAGCAGTGACCTCGGGCGCTCTGGGGCCAACGTCCTGACTTTC
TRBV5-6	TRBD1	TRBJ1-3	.	CASSGTGGLGNTIYF	TGTGCCAGCAGCGGGACAGGGGGCCTCGGAAACACCATATATTTT
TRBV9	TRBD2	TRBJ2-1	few	CASSSPPGLALSDEQFF	TGTGCCAGCAGCTCACCCCCGGGACTAGCCCTCTCGGATGAGCAGTTCTTC
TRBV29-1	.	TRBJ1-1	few	CSAKDMMNTEAFF	TGCAGCGCCAAAGATATGATGAACACTGAAGCTTTCTTT
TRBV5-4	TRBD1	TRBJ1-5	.	CASSEKPGQGISNQPQHF	TGTGCCAGCAGCGAAAAACCGGGACAGGGAATAAGCAATCAGCCCCAGCATTTT
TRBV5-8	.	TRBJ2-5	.	CASSFEETQYF	TGTGCCAGCAGCTTCGAAGAGACCCAGTACTTC
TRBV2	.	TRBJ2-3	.	CASTKGRVWRDTQYF	TGTGCCAGCACCAAAGGGCGGGTCTGGAGAGATACGCAGTATTTT
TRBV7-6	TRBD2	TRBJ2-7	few	CASSLIGGAGGRRYEQYF	TGTGCCAGCAGCTTAATCGGAGGAGCGGGGGGGAGACGGTACGAGCAGTACTTC
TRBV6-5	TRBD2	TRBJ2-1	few	CASRPRTSGRAPQFF	TGTGCCAGCCGACCCAGGACTAGCGGGAGGGCCCCCCAGTTCTTC
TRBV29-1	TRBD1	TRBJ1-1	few	CSVGVRGLHTEAFF	TGCAGCGTTGGGGTCAGGGGGCTTCACACTGAAGCTTTCTTT
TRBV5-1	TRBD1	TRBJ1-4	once	CASSFRTGANEKLFF	TGCGCCAGCAGCTTTAGGACAGGGGCTAATGAAAAACTGTTTTTT
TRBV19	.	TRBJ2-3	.	CASSLGEADTQYF	TGTGCCAGTAGCCTGGGTGAAGCAGATACGCAGTATTTT
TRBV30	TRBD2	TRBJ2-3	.	CAWGLAGGTDTQYF	TGTGCCTGGGGACTAGCGGGAGGCACAGATACGCAGTATTTT
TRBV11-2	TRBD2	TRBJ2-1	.	CASTQRGSSYNEQFF	TGTGCCAGCACTCAGCGGGGGAGCTCCTACAATGAGCAGTTCTTC
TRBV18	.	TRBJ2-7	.	CASSPQIYEQYF	TGTGCCAGCTCACCACAGATCTACGAGCAGTACTTC
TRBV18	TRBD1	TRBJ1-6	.	CASSLREPGTDDSPLHF	TGTGCCAGCTCACTTAGGGAACCCGGGACAGATGATTCACCCCTCCACTTT
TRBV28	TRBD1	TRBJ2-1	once	CASSISPGGAVGAYNEQFF	TGTGCCAGCAGTATATCCCCAGGGGGCGCAGTGGGAGCCTACAATGAGCAGTTCTTC
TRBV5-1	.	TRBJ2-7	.	CASSPAGYEQYF	TGCGCCAGCAGCCCGGCAGGGTACGAGCAGTACTTC
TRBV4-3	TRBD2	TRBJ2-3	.	CASSQDWGGWTSGRTDTQYF	TGCGCCAGCAGCCAAGATTGGGGCGGGTGGACTAGCGGGAGAACAGATACGCAGTATTTT
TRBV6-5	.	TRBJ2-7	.	CASTGSHLASYEQYF	TGTGCCAGCACCGGGTCCCACCTCGCATCCTACGAGCAGTACTTC
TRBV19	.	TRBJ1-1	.	CASSIDNAPVLRNTEAFF	TGTGCCAGTAGTATAGATAATGCCCCCGTCCTGAGGAACACTGAAGCTTTCTTT
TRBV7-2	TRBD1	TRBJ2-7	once	CASSHWDRFSSYEQYF	TGTGCCAGCAGTCATTGGGACAGGTTTAGCTCCTACGAGCAGTACTTC
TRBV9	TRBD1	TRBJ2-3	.	CASSRQGSTDTQYF	TGTGCCAGCAGCCGACAGGGAAGCACAGATACGCAGTATTTT
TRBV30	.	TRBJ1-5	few	CAWSVQGNQPQHF	TGTGCCTGGAGTGTACAGGGTAATCAGCCCCAGCATTTT
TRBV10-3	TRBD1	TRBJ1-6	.	CAISEPGTGDWNSPLHF	TGTGCCATCAGTGAGCCCGGGACAGGGGATTGGAATTCACCCCTCCACTTT
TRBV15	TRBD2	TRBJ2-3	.	CATSRDGNGAGSLGTDTQYF	TGTGCCACCAGCAGAGATGGGAACGGAGCGGGGTCGCTTGGCACAGATACGCAGTATTTT
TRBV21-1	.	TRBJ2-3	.	CASSKMNGVTDTQYF	TGTGCCAGCAGCAAAATGAATGGAGTTACAGATACGCAGTATTTT
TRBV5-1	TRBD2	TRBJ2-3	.	CASSLSLMTSGSQADTQYF	TGCGCCAGCAGCCTGTCTCTTATGACTAGCGGGAGTCAGGCAGATACGCAGTATTTT
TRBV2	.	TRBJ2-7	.	CASSGNVAYEQYF	TGTGCCAGCAGTGGGAATGTGGCCTACGAGCAGTACTTC
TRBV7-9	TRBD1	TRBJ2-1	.	CASSSRGWDEQFF	TGTGCCAGCAGCTCCAGGGGGTGGGATGAGCAGTTCTTC
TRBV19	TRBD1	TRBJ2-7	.	CASSISGGTGTYEQYF	TGTGCCAGTAGTATTAGTGGCGGGACAGGGACCTACGAGCAGTACTTC
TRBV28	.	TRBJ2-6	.	CASSLWADSGANVLTF	TGTGCCAGCAGTTTATGGGCGGACTCTGGGGCCAACGTCCTGACTTTC